Here is one T cell receptor (beta chain) with its context. These data belong to a study of cytomegalovirus exposure and HLA in healthy donors. This PCR relied on a set of 60 Vbeta primers and 13 Jbeta primers. Repertoires were generated with immunoSEQ multiplex PCR, while TCRdb's copy carries only in-frame clones and drops some. The data show 150,000 to 200,000 clones, more than 65% seen once. J gave up 0 bases and V 4 bases, and 9 bases lay outside the gene matches. Germline CDR1 reads SGHTA; CDR2 reads FQGTGA. This CDR3 comprises 18 residues. The chain carries TRBV7-3 and TRBJ2-6, with 7 bases aligning to TRBD2. The specimen was PBMCs. The sequence was collected from a man between 40 and 49 years old in good health and CMV-seropositive. CDR3 sequence (DNA): TGTGCCAGCAGCTCGAAACTAGCGAAGAGCTCTGGGGCCAACGTCCTGACTTTC. It specifies CASSSKLAKSSGANVLTF.